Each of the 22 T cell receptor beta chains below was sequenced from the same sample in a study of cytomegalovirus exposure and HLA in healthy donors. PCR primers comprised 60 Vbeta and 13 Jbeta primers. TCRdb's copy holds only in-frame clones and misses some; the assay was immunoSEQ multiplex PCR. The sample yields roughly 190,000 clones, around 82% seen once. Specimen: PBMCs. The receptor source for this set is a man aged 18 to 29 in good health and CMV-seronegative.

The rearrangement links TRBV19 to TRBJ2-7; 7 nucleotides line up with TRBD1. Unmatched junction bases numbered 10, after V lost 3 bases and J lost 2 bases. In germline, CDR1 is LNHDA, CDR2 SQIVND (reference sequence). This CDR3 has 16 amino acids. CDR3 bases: TGTGCCAGTAGTATCCCTAGTCGGACAGGAACCTACGAGCAGTACTTC. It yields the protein CASSIPSRTGTYEQYF.

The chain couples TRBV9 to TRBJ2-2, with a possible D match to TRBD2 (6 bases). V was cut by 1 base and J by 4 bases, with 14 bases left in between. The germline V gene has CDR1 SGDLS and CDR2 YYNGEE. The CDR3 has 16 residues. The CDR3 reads CASSVQASGRTGELFF. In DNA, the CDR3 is TGTGCCAGCAGCGTACAGGCCAGCGGGCGCACCGGGGAGCTGTTTTTT.

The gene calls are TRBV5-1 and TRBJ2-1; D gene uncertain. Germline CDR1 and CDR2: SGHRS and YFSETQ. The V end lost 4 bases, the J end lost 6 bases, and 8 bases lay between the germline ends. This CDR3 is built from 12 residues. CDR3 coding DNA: TGCGCCAGCAGCCCTCGACTCAATGAGCAGTTCTTC. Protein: CASSPRLNEQFF.

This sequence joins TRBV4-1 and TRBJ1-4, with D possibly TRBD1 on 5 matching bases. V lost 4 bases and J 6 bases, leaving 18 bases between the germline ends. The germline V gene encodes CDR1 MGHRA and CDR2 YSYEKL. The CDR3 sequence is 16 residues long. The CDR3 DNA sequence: TGCGCCAGCAGCCGCTCGCCGGGATCGGGGGATGAAAAACTGTTTTTT. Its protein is CASSRSPGSGDEKLFF.

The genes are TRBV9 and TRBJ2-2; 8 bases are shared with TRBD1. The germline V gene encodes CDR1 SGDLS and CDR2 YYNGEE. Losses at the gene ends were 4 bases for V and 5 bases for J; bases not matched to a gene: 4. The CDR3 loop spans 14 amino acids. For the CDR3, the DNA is TGTGCCAGCAGCCAGGGGGCAAAGACCGGGGAGCTGTTTTTT. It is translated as CASSQGAKTGELFF.

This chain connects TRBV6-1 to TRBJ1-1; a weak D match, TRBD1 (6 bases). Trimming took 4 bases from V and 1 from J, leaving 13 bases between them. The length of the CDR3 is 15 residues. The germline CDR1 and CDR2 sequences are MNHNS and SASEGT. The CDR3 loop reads CASSGPGHRNTEAFF. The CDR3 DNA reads TGTGCCAGCAGTGGGCCGGGACACCGGAACACTGAAGCTTTCTTT.

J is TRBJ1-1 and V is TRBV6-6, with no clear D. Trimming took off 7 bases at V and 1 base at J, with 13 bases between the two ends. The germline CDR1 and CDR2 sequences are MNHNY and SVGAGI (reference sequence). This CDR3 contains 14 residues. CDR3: CASTQQAGNTEAFF. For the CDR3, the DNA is TGTGCCAGCACCCAGCAGGCCGGGAACACTGAAGCTTTCTTT.

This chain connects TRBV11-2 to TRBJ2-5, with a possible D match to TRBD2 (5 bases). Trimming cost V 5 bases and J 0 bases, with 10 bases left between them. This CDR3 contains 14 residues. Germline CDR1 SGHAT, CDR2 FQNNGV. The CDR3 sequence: CASSHPGNQETQYF. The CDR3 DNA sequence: TGTGCCAGCAGCCATCCCGGGAACCAAGAGACCCAGTACTTC.

CDR3 in DNA: TGTGCCAGTAAATACAGGGGAGACACTGAAGCTTTCTTT. Protein: CASKYRGDTEAFF. The rearrangement joins TRBV5-4 to TRBJ1-1; 7 nucleotides line up with TRBD1. J gave up 3 bases and V 8 bases, and 7 bases lay outside the gene matches. Germline V gene data show CDR1 as SGHNT and CDR2 as YYREEE (reference sequence). The CDR3 extends over 13 amino acids.

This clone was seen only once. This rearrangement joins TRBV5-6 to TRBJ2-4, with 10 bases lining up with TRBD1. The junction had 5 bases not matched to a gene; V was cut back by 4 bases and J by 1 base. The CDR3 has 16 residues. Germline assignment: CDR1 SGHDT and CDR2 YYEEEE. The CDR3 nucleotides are TGTGCCAGCAGCGACAGGGGGCGCGGGGCCAAAAACATTCAGTACTTC. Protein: CASSDRGRGAKNIQYF.

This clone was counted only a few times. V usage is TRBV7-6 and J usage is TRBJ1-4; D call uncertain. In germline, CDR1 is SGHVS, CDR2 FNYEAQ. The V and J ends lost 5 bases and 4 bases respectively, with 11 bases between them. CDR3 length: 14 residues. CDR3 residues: CASSPQRVNEKLFF. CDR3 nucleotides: TGTGCCAGCAGCCCCCAACGGGTTAATGAAAAACTGTTTTTT.

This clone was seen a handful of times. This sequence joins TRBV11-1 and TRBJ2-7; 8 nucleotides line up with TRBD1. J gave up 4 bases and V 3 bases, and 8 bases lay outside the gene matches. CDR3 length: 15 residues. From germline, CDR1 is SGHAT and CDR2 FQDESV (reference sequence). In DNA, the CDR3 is TGTGCCAGCAGCTTGGCTGACAGGGGAACGTACGAGCAGTACTTC. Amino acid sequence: CASSLADRGTYEQYF.

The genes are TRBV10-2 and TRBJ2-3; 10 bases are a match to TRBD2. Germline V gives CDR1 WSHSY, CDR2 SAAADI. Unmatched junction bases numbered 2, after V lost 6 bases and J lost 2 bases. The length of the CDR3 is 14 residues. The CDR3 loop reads CASRLAGDTDTQYF. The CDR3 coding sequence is TGCGCCAGCAGGCTAGCGGGGGACACAGATACGCAGTATTTT.

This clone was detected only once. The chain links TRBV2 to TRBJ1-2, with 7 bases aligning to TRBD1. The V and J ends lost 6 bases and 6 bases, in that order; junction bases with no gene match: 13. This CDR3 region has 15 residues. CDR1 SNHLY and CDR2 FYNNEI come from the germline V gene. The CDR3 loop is CASRGGTVSGNGYTF. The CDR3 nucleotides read TGTGCCAGCAGAGGCGGGACAGTCTCAGGGAATGGCTACACCTTC.

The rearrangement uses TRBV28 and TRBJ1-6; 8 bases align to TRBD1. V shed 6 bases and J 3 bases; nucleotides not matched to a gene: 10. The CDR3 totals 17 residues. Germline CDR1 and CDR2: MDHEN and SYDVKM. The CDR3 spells CASSRTGRPVYNSPLHF. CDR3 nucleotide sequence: TGTGCCAGCAGCCGGACAGGGAGGCCGGTCTATAATTCACCCCTCCACTTT.

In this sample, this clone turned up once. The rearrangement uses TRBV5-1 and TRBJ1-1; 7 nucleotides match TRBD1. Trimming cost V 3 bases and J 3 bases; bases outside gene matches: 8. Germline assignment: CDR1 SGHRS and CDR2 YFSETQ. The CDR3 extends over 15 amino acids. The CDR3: CASSWEQGTYTEAFF. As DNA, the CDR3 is TGCGCCAGCAGCTGGGAACAGGGGACATACACTGAAGCTTTCTTT.

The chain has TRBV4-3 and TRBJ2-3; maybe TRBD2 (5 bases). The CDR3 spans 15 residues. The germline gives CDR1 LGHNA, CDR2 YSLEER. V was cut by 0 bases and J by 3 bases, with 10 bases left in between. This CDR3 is CASSQEFSATDTQYF. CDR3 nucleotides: TGCGCCAGCAGCCAAGAGTTTAGCGCTACAGATACGCAGTATTTT.

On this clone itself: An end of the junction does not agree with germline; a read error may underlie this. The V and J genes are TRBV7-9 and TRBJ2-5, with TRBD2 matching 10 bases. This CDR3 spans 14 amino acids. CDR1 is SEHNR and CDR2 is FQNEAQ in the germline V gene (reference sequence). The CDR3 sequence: CSSSFGTSVETQYF. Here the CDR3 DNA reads TGTTCCAGCAGCTTCGGGACTAGCGTAGAGACCCAGTACTTC.

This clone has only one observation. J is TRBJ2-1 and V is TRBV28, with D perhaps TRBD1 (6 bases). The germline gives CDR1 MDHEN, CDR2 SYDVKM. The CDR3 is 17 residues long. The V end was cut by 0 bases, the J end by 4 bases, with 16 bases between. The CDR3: CASSLWGLGDTYNEQFF. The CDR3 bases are TGTGCCAGCAGTTTATGGGGGTTGGGGGACACTTACAATGAGCAGTTCTTC.

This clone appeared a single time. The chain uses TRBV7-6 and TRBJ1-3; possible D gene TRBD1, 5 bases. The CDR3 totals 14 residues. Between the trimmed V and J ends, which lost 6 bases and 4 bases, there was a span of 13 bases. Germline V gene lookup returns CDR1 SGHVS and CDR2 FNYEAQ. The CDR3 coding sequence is TGTGCCAGCAGTGCAGGGATTTACGGAAACACCATATATTTT. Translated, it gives CASSAGIYGNTIYF.

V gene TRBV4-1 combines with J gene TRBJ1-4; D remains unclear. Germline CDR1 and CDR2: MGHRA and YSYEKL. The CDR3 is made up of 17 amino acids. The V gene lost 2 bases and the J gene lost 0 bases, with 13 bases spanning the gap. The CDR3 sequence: CASSQIGLFATNEKLFF. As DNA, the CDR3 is TGCGCCAGCAGCCAAATTGGACTCTTTGCAACTAATGAAAAACTGTTTTTT.

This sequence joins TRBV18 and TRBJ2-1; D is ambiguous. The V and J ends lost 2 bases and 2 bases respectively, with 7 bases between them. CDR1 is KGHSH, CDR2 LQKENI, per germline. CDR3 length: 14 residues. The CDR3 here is CASSPSAAYNEQFF. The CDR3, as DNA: TGTGCCAGCTCACCATCGGCGGCCTACAATGAGCAGTTCTTC.